Following are 25 T cell receptor beta chains from one sample sequenced in a study of shared clonotypes between healthy human individuals. The method was immunoSEQ multiplex PCR; TCRdb's version includes in-frame clones alone and lacks a portion of them. The sample lists 730,000 or so clones, around 72% seen once, with about 2% in the top ten. Sequenced: memory CD4+ T cells sorted from blood. Subset here: CD45RA-negative fraction. The origin of the receptors is a woman in her 30s in good health.

The chain links TRBV5-5 to TRBJ2-7, with a weak D call TRBD2 (6 bases). The germline gives CDR1 SGHKS, CDR2 YYEKEE (reference sequence). The CDR3 runs 14 residues. The V and J ends lost 4 bases and 4 bases respectively, with 15 bases between them. The CDR3 spells CASSQGGVRYEQYF. The DNA for the CDR3 is TGTGCCAGCAGCCAGGGCGGGGTACGATACGAGCAGTACTTC.

In regard to this clone: Within the sample, other DNA sequences also encode this same CDR3. V is TRBV29-1 and J is TRBJ2-1, with 8 nucleotides matching TRBD1. CDR3 size: 13 residues. Germline CDR1 SQVTM, CDR2 ANQGSEA. Trimming removed 4 bases from V and 2 bases from J; junction bases left unmatched: 1. The CDR3 nucleotides read TGCAGCGTTGCAGGGGGCACCTACAATGAGCAGTTCTTC. Translation: CSVAGGTYNEQFF.

V is TRBV4-1 and J is TRBJ2-7; 9 bases are a match to TRBD2. There are 17 residues in the CDR3. The ends lost 0 bases at V and 2 bases at J; junction bases unmatched: 8. Looked up from germline, CDR1 is MGHRA and CDR2 is YSYEKL. This CDR3 is CASSQETGTSNTYEQYF. DNA for the CDR3: TGCGCCAGCAGCCAAGAGACCGGGACTAGCAACACCTACGAGCAGTACTTC.

The chain recombines TRBV10-1 with TRBJ2-7, with D possibly being TRBD1 (7 bases). The V end lost 0 bases, the J end lost 2 bases, and 17 bases lay between the germline ends. Germline V gene data show CDR1 as WNHNN and CDR2 as SYGVQD (reference sequence). This CDR3 is built from 17 residues. The chain's CDR3 is CASSESTGGQGAYEQYF. In DNA form, the CDR3 reads TGCGCCAGCAGTGAGTCGACTGGGGGGCAGGGGGCCTACGAGCAGTACTTC.

This sequence joins TRBV19 and TRBJ2-1, with 9 positions matching TRBD2. This CDR3 has 16 residues. V gave up 0 bases and J gave up 14 bases; unmatched junction bases: 14. CDR1 LNHDA and CDR2 SQIVND come from the germline V gene (reference sequence). The CDR3 DNA reads as TGTGCCAGTAGTATAGACCTAGCGGGAACACGTATGGATAAGTTCTTC. Its translation is CASSIDLAGTRMDKFF.

The J gene is TRBJ2-7, the V gene TRBV6-4, with D hard to call. Germline-derived CDR1 and CDR2 are MRHNA and SNTAGT. V was pared by 5 bases and J by 2 bases, with 4 bases between. The CDR3 spans 11 residues. The CDR3 region is CASSTAYEQYF. The CDR3 region has the DNA TGTGCCAGCAGTACGGCCTACGAGCAGTACTTC.

The CDR3 coding sequence is TGTGCCAGCAGTTTGGAAAGATACAATGAGCAGTTCTTC. Translating gives CASSLERYNEQFF. This chain links TRBV28 with TRBJ2-1; D unresolved. V lost 3 bases to trimming and J lost 4 bases, with 7 bases between them. This CDR3 is built from 13 residues. Per the germline V gene, CDR1 is MDHEN and CDR2 is SYDVKM.

This sequence joins TRBV7-8 and TRBJ1-5, with D uncertain. V was clipped by 3 bases and J by 3 bases, with 9 bases between them. This CDR3 spans 14 amino acids. The germline V gene encodes CDR1 SGHVS and CDR2 FQNEAQ. CDR3 nucleotide sequence: TGTGCCAGCAGCTTTCTCCTCTCCAATCAGCCCCAGCATTTT. Protein sequence: CASSFLLSNQPQHF.

On this clone: The sample has other DNA sequences that encode this CDR3 too. V is TRBV7-2 and J is TRBJ2-5, with no clear D. Germline CDR1 SGHTA, CDR2 FQGNSA. Between the trimmed V and J ends, which lost 4 bases and 2 bases, there was a span of 8 bases. CDR3 length: 13 residues. CDR3: CASSYRTQETQYF. In DNA, the CDR3 is TGTGCCAGCAGCTATCGGACGCAAGAGACCCAGTACTTC.

This clone was seen a handful of times. The rearrangement uses TRBV7-9 and TRBJ2-7; TRBD1 matches 8 bases. The V gene end was trimmed by 3 bases and the J gene end by 7 bases; junction bases not matched to a gene: 14. The CDR3 runs 16 residues. Germline V lookup: CDR1 SEHNR, CDR2 FQNEAQ (reference sequence). CDR3 amino acids: CASSFVSTGQAAEQYF. The CDR3 coding sequence is TGTGCCAGCAGCTTCGTCTCCACGGGACAGGCCGCTGAGCAGTACTTC.

Worth noting for this clone: Other DNA sequences in this specimen translate into the identical CDR3. The chain recombines TRBV18 with TRBJ2-3; weak D call: TRBD2 (6 bases). CDR1 KGHSH and CDR2 LQKENI come from the germline V gene. This CDR3 has 15 amino acids. With 0 bases removed from V and 5 bases from J, the gap between germline ends came to 12 bases. The CDR3 nucleotides are TGTGCCAGCTCACCACCGGGGCAGGGAGGAGATACGCAGTATTTT. It specifies CASSPPGQGGDTQYF.

Turning to this clone: A much larger clone differs from this one at a single base, so this may be a read error. CDR3: CASSRQGGTEAFF. The CDR3 bases are TGTGCCAGCAGCCGACAGGGGGGCACTGAAGCTTTCTTT. The chain couples TRBV6-1 to TRBJ1-1; 9 bases are shared with TRBD1. CDR3 length: 13 amino acids. After removal of 6 bases from V and 4 bases from J, the junction contained 3 bases not matched to a gene. Germline values: CDR1 MNHNS, CDR2 SASEGT.

V gene TRBV18 combines with J gene TRBJ1-1, with D perhaps TRBD1 (5 bases). CDR3 length: 13 residues. V lost 3 bases to trimming and J lost 11 bases, with 16 bases between them. Germline V gene lookup returns CDR1 KGHSH and CDR2 LQKENI. For the CDR3, the DNA is TGTGCCAGCTCACCTGAGACAGACGTAGAGGCTTTCTTT. This encodes CASSPETDVEAFF.

As for this clone: The sample contains more than one DNA sequence encoding this CDR3. V and J are TRBV5-1 and TRBJ2-1, with a tentative D call TRBD2 (5 bases). Germline lookup yields CDR1 SGHRS and CDR2 YFSETQ. The CDR3 totals 13 residues. Deletions cut 4 bases from V and 7 bases from J, with 12 bases between. As DNA, the CDR3 is TGCGCCAGCAGCCTCCGGACGGGGAATGAGCAGTTCTTC. Its translation: CASSLRTGNEQFF.

The rearrangement links TRBV11-2 to TRBJ2-1; possibly TRBD2 for D (6 bases). In germline, CDR1 is SGHAT, CDR2 FQNNGV. The CDR3 loop spans 14 amino acids. Trimming removed 2 bases at V and 3 bases at J, with 8 bases between. DNA of the CDR3: TGTGCCAGCAGCTTATTGGACTACTACAATGAGCAGTTCTTC. It is translated as CASSLLDYYNEQFF.

The J gene is TRBJ2-1, the V gene TRBV20-1; TRBD2 is a possible D gene (6 bases). The V gene's germline CDR1 is DFQATT and CDR2 SNEGSKA (reference sequence). The V gene lost 6 bases and the J gene lost 10 bases, with 13 bases spanning the gap. The CDR3 has 11 residues. As DNA, the CDR3 is TGCAGTGCCGAGGAGGGTTGGGAGCAGTTCTTC. Translating it yields CSAEEGWEQFF.

The rearrangement links TRBV10-3 to TRBJ1-1; no clear D gene. The germline V and J ends were trimmed by 3 bases and 1 base, with 18 bases remaining between them. The CDR3 is made up of 17 amino acids. CDR1 is ENHRY and CDR2 is SYGVKD in the germline V gene. CDR3 loop: CAISDLITSAGNTEAFF. The CDR3 DNA follows: TGTGCCATCAGTGATTTGATCACTTCGGCAGGGAACACTGAAGCTTTCTTT.

The gene calls are TRBV18 and TRBJ1-3, with TRBD1 as a possible D gene (5 bases). Trimming stripped 3 bases from V and 8 bases from J, with 11 bases between. Germline V gene sequence: CDR1 KGHSH, CDR2 LQKENI. The CDR3 length is 13 residues. CDR3 region: CASSPALGDTIYF. The CDR3 region has the DNA TGTGCCAGCTCACCGGCTTTGGGGGACACCATATATTTT.

With regard to this clone: The same CDR3 can be traced to other DNA sequences in this sample. The rearrangement uses TRBV30 and TRBJ1-4; D remains ambiguous. Looked up from germline, CDR1 is GTSNPN and CDR2 is SVGIG (reference sequence). V was clipped by 0 bases and J by 8 bases, with 4 bases between them. This CDR3 contains 11 residues. This CDR3 reads CAWSVREKLFF. CDR3 coding DNA: TGTGCCTGGAGTGTAAGGGAAAAACTGTTTTTT.

J is TRBJ1-1 and V is TRBV5-1; TRBD1 might be the D (6 bases). This CDR3 comprises 13 residues. The V end was cut by 4 bases, the J end by 4 bases, with 11 bases between. Per germline, CDR1 SGHRS and CDR2 YFSETQ. DNA of the CDR3: TGCGCCAGCAGCGAAACAGGGCCCACTGAAGCTTTCTTT. Translation: CASSETGPTEAFF.

The chain joins TRBV5-6 to TRBJ2-7; 8 bases are shared with TRBD2. CDR1 SGHDT and CDR2 YYEEEE come from the germline V gene. After removal of 5 bases from V and 7 bases from J, the junction contained 11 bases not matched to a gene. The length of the CDR3 is 14 residues. CDR3 coding DNA: TGTGCCAGCAGTCTCCGGGAGGGGCGGAGGGAGCAGTACTTC. It translates to CASSLREGRREQYF.

The chain couples TRBV25-1 to TRBJ1-5; the D is unclear. CDR3 size: 14 residues. V lost 8 bases and J lost 2, with 13 bases in between. Germline lookup yields CDR1 MGHDK and CDR2 SYGVNS. The CDR3 nucleotides are TGTGCCAGCCGACCGGCGGATGGCAATCAGCCCCAGCATTTT. It encodes CASRPADGNQPQHF.

CDR3 loop: CASSPRQGGDSYGYTF. The CDR3 region has the DNA TGTGCCAGTAGTCCGAGACAGGGAGGGGATTCCTATGGCTACACCTTC. This sequence joins TRBV19 and TRBJ1-2; 7 bases line up with TRBD1. The CDR3 length is 16 residues. The V gene end was trimmed by 5 bases and the J gene end by 4 bases; junction bases not matched to a gene: 13. In germline, CDR1 is LNHDA, CDR2 SQIVND (reference sequence). Looking up the rest from reference TRBV19 and TRBJ1-2 gives the full variable domain: DGGITQSPKYLFRKEGQNVTLSCEQNLNHDAMYWYRQDPGQGLRLIYYSQIVNDFQKGDIAEGYSVSREKKESFPLTVTSAQKNPTAFYLCASSPRQGGDSYGYTFGSGTRLTVV.

The chain is built from TRBV15 and TRBJ2-1; D is ambiguous. The germline V gene encodes CDR1 LNHNV and CDR2 YYDKDF (reference sequence). The CDR3 extends over 14 amino acids. Trimming took 0 bases from V and 12 from J, leaving 15 bases between them. The CDR3, as DNA: TGTGCCACCAGCAGAGATTTTAACCCTTCGGGGCAGTTCTTC. Its protein product is CATSRDFNPSGQFF.

In DNA form, the CDR3 reads TGTGCCAGCCGGGGACAGCCCCAAGAGACCCAGTACTTC. Its translation is CASRGQPQETQYF. The chain combines TRBV28 with TRBJ2-5; 7 bases are a match to TRBD1. Losses at the gene ends were 8 bases for V and 1 base for J; bases not matched to a gene: 4. CDR3 size: 13 residues. The germline CDR1 and CDR2 sequences are MDHEN and SYDVKM.